Below, one TCR beta chain is given with its context. Source study methods: From reference gene primer amplification, estimates of nucleated cell counts were derived. Sequencing used immunoSEQ multiplex PCR; TCRdb keeps in-frame clones, though not all of them. That table supplies the V and J calls and clone size; D and trimming were determined from the DNA. The table records more than 350,000 clones, 85% to 90% of them present only once. Cohort allocation depended upon clinical history that participants reported. V was cut by 2 bases and J by 2 bases, with 8 bases left in between. CDR3 length: 14 amino acids. Germline CDR1 SGHRS, CDR2 YFSETQ. The record originates from a study of blood T cell repertoires in COVID-19. Turning to the study itself: T cells, B-cell-depleted T cells, or PBMCs provided the cDNA or gDNA that served as material.

V and J are TRBV5-1 and TRBJ1-5; D is undetermined. The source of this sequence is a man younger than 30 who had recovered from COVID-19. The sample taken for sequencing was PBMCs or T cells enriched from blood (not recorded which). This chain's CDR3 is CASSLSPGNQPQHF. DNA for the CDR3: TGCGCCAGCAGCTTATCCCCAGGCAATCAGCCCCAGCATTTT.